The present T cell receptor beta chain was sequenced within a study of regulatory and conventional T cells in RAG deficiency. This table comes from immunoSEQ multiplex PCR, and its TCRdb copy is limited to in-frame clones, with some not included. The sample gives about 5,700 clones, just under 95% of which show up once; roughly half is in the top ten. As concerns this clone: What it binds is not known.

Study conclusions and caveats: Treg unique TCR beta sequences were about 100-fold fewer in Omenn syndrome and CID/AS patients than controls.

The length of the CDR3 is 14 residues. Germline lookup yields CDR1 MDHEN and CDR2 SYDVKM. Trimming pared 3 bases from V and 6 bases from J, leaving 15 bases between. This receptor was taken from a human donor with RAG deficiency presenting as severe combined immunodeficiency. Sequences were obtained from CD8+ T cells sorted from blood. V gene TRBV28 combines with J gene TRBJ2-7; D possibly corresponds to TRBD2 (6 bases). CDR3 bases: TGTGCCAGCAGTTTTTACAGCCTGGAGGGCGAGCAGTACTTC. Its translation is CASSFYSLEGEQYF.